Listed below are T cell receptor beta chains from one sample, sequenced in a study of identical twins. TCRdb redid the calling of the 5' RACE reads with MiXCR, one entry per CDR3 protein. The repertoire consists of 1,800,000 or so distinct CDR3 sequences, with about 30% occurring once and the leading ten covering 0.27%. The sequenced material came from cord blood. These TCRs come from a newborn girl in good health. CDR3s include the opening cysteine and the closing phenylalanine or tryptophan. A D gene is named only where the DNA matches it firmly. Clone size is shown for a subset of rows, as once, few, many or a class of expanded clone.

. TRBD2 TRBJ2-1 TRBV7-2 CASSLFDSGLGLVGNEQFF TGTGCCAGCAGCTTATTTGACTCAGGGTTGGGACTAGTGGGAAATGAGCAGTTCTTC
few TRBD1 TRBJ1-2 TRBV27 CASKFGTGGGGYTF TGTGCCAGCAAATTTGGGACAGGGGGAGGTGGCTACACCTTC
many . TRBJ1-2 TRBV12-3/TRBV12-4 CASSLGQTGYTF TGTGCCAGCAGTTTGGGGCAAACTGGCTACACCTTC
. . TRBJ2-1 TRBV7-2 CASSPEGALSYNEQFF TGTGCCAGCAGCCCCGAGGGCGCCCTCTCCTACAATGAGCAGTTCTTC
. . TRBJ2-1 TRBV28 CASSYPTRPYNEQFF TGTGCCAGCAGTTACCCCACGCGCCCCTACAATGAGCAGTTCTTC
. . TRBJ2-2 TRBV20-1 CSASDTNTGELFF TGCAGTGCCTCAGATACTAACACCGGGGAGCTGTTTTTT
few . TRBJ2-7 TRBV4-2 CASSQELLVSEQYF TGTGCCAGCAGCCAAGAACTATTGGTATCCGAGCAGTACTTC
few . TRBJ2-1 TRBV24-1 CATSDQLAKTYNEQFF TGTGCCACCAGTGATCAATTAGCGAAAACCTACAATGAGCAGTTCTTC
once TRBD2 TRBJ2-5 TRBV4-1 CASSQVIPSGRKTQYF TGCGCCAGCAGCCAAGTTATACCTAGCGGGAGAAAGACCCAGTACTTC
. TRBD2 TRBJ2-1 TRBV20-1 CSASWDSGGWTYNEQFF TGCAGTGCTAGTTGGGATAGCGGGGGCTGGACCTACAATGAGCAGTTCTTC